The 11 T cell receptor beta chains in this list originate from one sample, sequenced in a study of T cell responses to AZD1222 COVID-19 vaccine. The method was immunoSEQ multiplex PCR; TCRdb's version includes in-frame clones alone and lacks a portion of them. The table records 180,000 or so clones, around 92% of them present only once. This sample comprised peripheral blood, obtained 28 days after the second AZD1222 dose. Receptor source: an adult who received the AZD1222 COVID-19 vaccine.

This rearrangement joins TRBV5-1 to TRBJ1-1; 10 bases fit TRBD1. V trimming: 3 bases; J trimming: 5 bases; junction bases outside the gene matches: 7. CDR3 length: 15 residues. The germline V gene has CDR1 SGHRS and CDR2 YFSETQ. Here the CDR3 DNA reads TGCGCCAGCAGCTGGGGACAGGGGAGTGCGACTGAAGCTTTCTTT. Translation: CASSWGQGSATEAFF. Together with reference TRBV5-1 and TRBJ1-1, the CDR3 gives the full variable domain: KAGVTQTPRYLIKTRGQQVTLSCSPISGHRSVSWYQQTPGQGLQFLFEYFSETQRNKGNFPGRFSGRQFSNSRSEMNVSTLELGDSALYLCASSWGQGSATEAFFGQGTRLTVV.

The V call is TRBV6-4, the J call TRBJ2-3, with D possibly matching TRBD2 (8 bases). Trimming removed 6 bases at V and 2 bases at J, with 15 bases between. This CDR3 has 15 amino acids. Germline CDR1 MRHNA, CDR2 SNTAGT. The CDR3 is CASRAGDRDTDTQYF. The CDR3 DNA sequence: TGTGCCAGCAGAGCGGGGGACAGAGACACAGATACGCAGTATTTT.

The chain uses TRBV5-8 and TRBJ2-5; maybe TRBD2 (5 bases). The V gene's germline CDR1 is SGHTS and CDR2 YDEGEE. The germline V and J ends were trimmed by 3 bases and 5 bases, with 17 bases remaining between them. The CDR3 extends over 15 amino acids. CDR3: CASSYGVDRSETQYF. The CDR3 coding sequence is TGTGCCAGCAGCTACGGGGTAGATCGAAGCGAGACCCAGTACTTC.

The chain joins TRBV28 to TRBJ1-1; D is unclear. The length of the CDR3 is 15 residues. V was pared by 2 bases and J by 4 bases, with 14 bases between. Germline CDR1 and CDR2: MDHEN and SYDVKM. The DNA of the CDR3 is TGTGCCAGCAGTTTAAGGTTCGGCCGGGGCACTGAAGCTTTCTTT. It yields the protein CASSLRFGRGTEAFF.

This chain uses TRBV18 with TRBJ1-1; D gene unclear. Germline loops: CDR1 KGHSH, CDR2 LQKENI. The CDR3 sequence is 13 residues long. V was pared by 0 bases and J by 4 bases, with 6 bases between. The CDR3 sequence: CASSPPIPTEAFF. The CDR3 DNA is TGTGCCAGCTCACCACCGATCCCCACTGAAGCTTTCTTT.

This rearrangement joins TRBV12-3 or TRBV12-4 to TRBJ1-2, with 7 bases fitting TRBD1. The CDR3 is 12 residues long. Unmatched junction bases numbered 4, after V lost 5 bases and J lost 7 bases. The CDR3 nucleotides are TGTGCCAGCAGTCTAAACAGGGGTGGCTACACCTTC. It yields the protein CASSLNRGGYTF.

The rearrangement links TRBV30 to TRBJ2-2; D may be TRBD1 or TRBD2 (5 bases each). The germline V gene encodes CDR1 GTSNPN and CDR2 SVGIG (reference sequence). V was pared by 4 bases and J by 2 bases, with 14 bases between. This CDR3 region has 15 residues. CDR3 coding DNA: TGTGCCTGGACCCAAGGGACCGCAAACACCGGGGAGCTGTTTTTT. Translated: CAWTQGTANTGELFF.

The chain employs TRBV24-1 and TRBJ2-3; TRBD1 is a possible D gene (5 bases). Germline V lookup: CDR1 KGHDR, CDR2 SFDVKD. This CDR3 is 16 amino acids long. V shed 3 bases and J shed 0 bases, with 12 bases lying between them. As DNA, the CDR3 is TGTGCCACCAGTGATCCGTCGACAGCTAGCACAGATACGCAGTATTTT. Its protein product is CATSDPSTASTDTQYF.

CDR3 in DNA: TGCGCCAGCAGCTCCTCCAGGGACACCTACACAGATACGCAGTATTTT. It is translated as CASSSSRDTYTDTQYF. This sequence joins TRBV5-1 and TRBJ2-3, with TRBD1 as a possible D gene (6 bases). The CDR3 runs to 16 residues. V lost 3 bases to trimming and J lost 2 bases, with 16 bases between them. Germline V lookup: CDR1 SGHRS, CDR2 YFSETQ.

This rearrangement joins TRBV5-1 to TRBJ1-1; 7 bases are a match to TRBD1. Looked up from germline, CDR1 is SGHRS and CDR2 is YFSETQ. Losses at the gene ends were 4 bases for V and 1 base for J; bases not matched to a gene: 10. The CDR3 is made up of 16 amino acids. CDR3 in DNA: TGCGCCAGCAGCCGGACCCTCAGGGGGGAGAACACTGAAGCTTTCTTT. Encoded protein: CASSRTLRGENTEAFF. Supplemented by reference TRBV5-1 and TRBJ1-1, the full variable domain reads KAGVTQTPRYLIKTRGQQVTLSCSPISGHRSVSWYQQTPGQGLQFLFEYFSETQRNKGNFPGRFSGRQFSNSRSEMNVSTLELGDSALYLCASSRTLRGENTEAFFGQGTRLTVV.

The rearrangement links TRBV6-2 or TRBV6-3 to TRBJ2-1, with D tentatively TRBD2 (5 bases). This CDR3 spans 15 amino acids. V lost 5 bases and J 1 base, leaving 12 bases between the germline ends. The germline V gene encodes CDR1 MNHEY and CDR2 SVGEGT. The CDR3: CASSPLAGSYNEQFF. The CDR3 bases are TGTGCCAGCAGTCCCCTGGCGGGTTCCTACAATGAGCAGTTCTTC.